This passage covers 29 T cell receptor beta chains from one sample sequenced in a study of chemoradiotherapy in HPV16-positive cancers. Profiling relied on immunoSEQ multiplex PCR, and the TCRdb table lists in-frame clones only, not all of them. The sample lists 1,500 to 2,500 clones, 84% seen once, with more than 9% in the top ten. Sample: tumor tissue, taken from a patient who underwent chemoradiotherapy. The source is a human donor with HPV-associated anogenital cancer.

The chain joins TRBV7-6 to TRBJ2-2; D assignment may be TRBD1 or TRBD2 (5 bases each). Trimming took 3 bases from V and 5 from J, leaving 13 bases between them. This CDR3 has 15 residues. Germline V CDR1 and CDR2: SGHVS, FNYEAQ. The CDR3 region is CASSLGTVKTGELFF. The DNA for the CDR3 is TGTGCCAGCAGCTTGGGGACCGTTAAAACCGGGGAGCTGTTTTTT.

The V gene is TRBV6-6, the J gene TRBJ1-2, with TRBD1 identical over 7 bases. Germline V gives CDR1 MNHNY, CDR2 SVGAGI (reference sequence). CDR3 length: 14 residues. V trimming: 0 bases; J trimming: 6 bases; junction bases outside the gene matches: 4. In DNA form, the CDR3 reads TGTGCCAGCAGTTACTCGCCAGGGGGGGATGGCTACACCTTC. Encoded protein: CASSYSPGGDGYTF.

The genes are TRBV7-3 and TRBJ2-7, with TRBD2 matching over 10 bases. The CDR3 is 16 residues long. Trimming at V came to 5 bases and at J to 0 bases, leaving 7 bases not matched to a gene. The V gene's germline CDR1 is SGHTA and CDR2 FQGTGA. The CDR3 reads CASSPELAGISYEQYF. CDR3 sequence (DNA): TGTGCCAGCAGCCCAGAACTAGCGGGGATCTCCTACGAGCAGTACTTC.

The CDR3 region has the DNA TGTGCCAGCAGCTTAGGGGGCGCAGGTCAGCCCCAGCATTTT. Translation: CASSLGGAGQPQHF. The V gene is TRBV7-8, the J gene TRBJ1-5; possible D gene TRBD1, 5 bases. Per germline, CDR1 SGHVS and CDR2 FQNEAQ. The V and J ends lost 1 base and 6 bases respectively, with 10 bases between them. The CDR3 runs to 14 residues.

This clone has just a few counts. This chain uses TRBV19 with TRBJ2-2, with D possibly matching TRBD1 (6 bases). CDR3 length equals 13 residues. CDR1 LNHDA and CDR2 SQIVND come from the germline V gene (reference sequence). With 7 bases removed from V and 5 bases from J, the gap between germline ends came to 11 bases. This CDR3 is CASNRENTGELFF. As DNA, the CDR3 is TGTGCCAGTAACAGGGAAAATACCGGGGAGCTGTTTTTT.

The chain joins TRBV9 to TRBJ2-7; 8 positions agree with TRBD2. Germline CDR1 reads SGDLS; CDR2 reads YYNGEE. The V gene end was trimmed by 2 bases and the J gene end by 6 bases; junction bases not matched to a gene: 13. This CDR3 comprises 16 residues. The CDR3 protein is CASSVGPSVAGREQYF. DNA for the CDR3: TGTGCCAGCAGCGTGGGGCCGTCGGTAGCGGGGCGCGAGCAGTACTTC.

V usage is TRBV5-1 and J usage is TRBJ2-2, with TRBD1 matching 7 bases. This CDR3 has 17 residues. Germline V gives CDR1 SGHRS, CDR2 YFSETQ. Trimming took 4 bases from V and 5 from J; bases not matched to a gene: 14. DNA of the CDR3: TGCGCCAGCAGCCTACTCACCGGCACAGGGGTGACCGGGGAGCTGTTTTTT. Its protein product is CASSLLTGTGVTGELFF.

The rearrangement links TRBV7-2 to TRBJ2-7; a weak D match, TRBD1 (6 bases). V lost 5 bases and J lost 1, with 12 bases in between. The CDR3 spans 14 residues. CDR1 is SGHTA and CDR2 is FQGNSA in the germline V gene. CDR3 amino acids: CASSTNRVSYEQYF. In nucleotides, the CDR3 is TGTGCCAGCAGCACTAACAGGGTTTCCTACGAGCAGTACTTC.

This chain uses TRBV5-1 with TRBJ1-4, with D tentatively TRBD1 (5 bases). There are 16 residues in the CDR3. With 3 bases removed from V and 5 bases from J, the gap between germline ends came to 17 bases. In germline, CDR1 is SGHRS, CDR2 YFSETQ. DNA of the CDR3: TGCGCCAGCAGCTCCTCTTCTGGGGGGGGAAATGAAAAACTGTTTTTT. Its protein product is CASSSSSGGGNEKLFF.

This chain connects TRBV4-1 to TRBJ2-3, with 13 bases matching TRBD2. Germline V gives CDR1 MGHRA, CDR2 YSYEKL. V lost 4 bases, J lost 0 bases, and 4 bases stayed unmatched. The CDR3 sequence is 17 residues long. CDR3 bases: TGCGCCAGCAGCCCGACGGGACTAGCGGGGAGCACAGATACGCAGTATTTT. Translation: CASSPTGLAGSTDTQYF.

The rearrangement links TRBV5-4 to TRBJ2-1; 13 positions match TRBD2. The germline V gene has CDR1 SGHNT and CDR2 YYREEE (reference sequence). After removal of 3 bases from V and 8 bases from J, the junction contained 5 bases not matched to a gene. CDR3 size: 15 residues. The chain's CDR3 is CASSSGTSGMHEQFF. In nucleotides, the CDR3 is TGTGCCAGCAGCTCCGGGACTAGCGGGATGCATGAGCAGTTCTTC.

Here the CDR3 reads CASRSPGGYNEQFF. The CDR3 DNA reads TGTGCCAGCAGAAGCCCAGGGGGCTACAATGAGCAGTTCTTC. This chain joins TRBV6-5 and TRBJ2-1; 7 nucleotides align to TRBD1. V trimming: 6 bases; J trimming: 3 bases; junction bases outside the gene matches: 5. This CDR3 comprises 14 residues. In germline, CDR1 is MNHEY, CDR2 SVGAGI.

The CDR3 DNA sequence: TGCGCCAGCAGCCACGCCGGGACAGGGTCGAGCAATCAGCCCCAGCATTTT. Translating gives CASSHAGTGSSNQPQHF. The chain couples TRBV4-1 to TRBJ1-5; 9 bases are shared with TRBD1. The CDR3 runs to 17 residues. V gave up 3 bases and J gave up 1 base; unmatched junction bases: 7. The germline CDR1 and CDR2 sequences are MGHRA and YSYEKL.

The gene calls are TRBV28 and TRBJ2-1; 7 nucleotides line up with TRBD2. The V gene end was trimmed by 1 base and the J gene end by 6 bases; junction bases not matched to a gene: 9. Germline CDR1 MDHEN, CDR2 SYDVKM. CDR3 length: 16 amino acids. CDR3 bases: TGTGCCAGCAGTTTATCTCCGGCGGGAGAGGGCAATGAGCAGTTCTTC. It translates to CASSLSPAGEGNEQFF.

The chain recombines TRBV2 with TRBJ1-5; 9 bases fit TRBD1. The CDR3 covers 14 residues. Trimming cost V 6 bases and J 6 bases; bases outside gene matches: 6. In germline, CDR1 is SNHLY, CDR2 FYNNEI. The CDR3 loop is CASSVQGAGQPQHF. CDR3 nucleotide sequence: TGTGCCAGCAGCGTACAGGGGGCCGGTCAGCCCCAGCATTTT.

The chain carries TRBV7-3 and TRBJ2-1, with a weak D call TRBD2 (6 bases). Trimming took 1 base from V and 1 from J, leaving 8 bases between them. Germline CDR1 and CDR2: SGHTA and FQGTGA. CDR3 size: 15 residues. CDR3 nucleotide sequence: TGTGCCAGCAGCTTAAGCGGGGAATCCTACAATGAGCAGTTCTTC. It codes for CASSLSGESYNEQFF.

The chain has TRBV5-6 and TRBJ1-5; D might be TRBD1 (5 bases). CDR3 size: 16 residues. The V end lost 0 bases, the J end lost 2 bases, and 12 bases lay between the germline ends. Germline V gene sequence: CDR1 SGHDT, CDR2 YYEEEE. The CDR3 loop is CASSLAMGRGNQPQHF. Written as DNA, the CDR3 is TGTGCCAGCAGCTTGGCCATGGGGCGCGGCAATCAGCCCCAGCATTTT. The whole variable domain, filled in from reference TRBV5-6 and TRBJ1-5, reads DAGVTQSPTHLIKTRGQQVTLRCSPKSGHDTVSWYQQALGQGPQFIFQYYEEEERQRGNFPDRFSGHQFPNYSSELNVNALLLGDSALYLCASSLAMGRGNQPQHFGDGTRLSIL.

This clone was observed a single time. This sequence joins TRBV29-1 and TRBJ2-1; D might be TRBD1 (6 bases). The germline V and J ends were trimmed by 8 bases and 3 bases, with 14 bases remaining between them. In germline, CDR1 is SQVTM, CDR2 ANQGSEA. The CDR3 covers 13 residues. Here the CDR3 DNA reads TGCAGCTCTATAGGGGGTAACTACAATGAGCAGTTCTTC. It codes for CSSIGGNYNEQFF.

As DNA, the CDR3 is TGTGCCAGCAGTGTGCAGGGTCGGGGTCAGCCCCAGCATTTT. Protein: CASSVQGRGQPQHF. J is TRBJ1-5 and V is TRBV6-1, with a possible D match to TRBD1 (5 bases). Per the germline V gene, CDR1 is MNHNS and CDR2 is SASEGT. V dropped 4 bases and J dropped 6 bases, with 13 bases sitting between them. The CDR3 runs to 14 residues.

V gene TRBV4-3 combines with J gene TRBJ2-5; 9 nucleotides line up with TRBD2. Germline loops: CDR1 LGHNA, CDR2 YSLEER. V lost 3 bases to trimming and J lost 3 bases; unmatched junction nucleotides: 8. The CDR3 contains 16 residues. In nucleotides, the CDR3 is TGCGCCAGCAGCCAGAGTTTTGGGACTAGCAAAGAGACCCAGTACTTC. As protein: CASSQSFGTSKETQYF.

The chain has TRBV5-1 and TRBJ2-3, with a weak D call TRBD2 (6 bases). CDR1 SGHRS and CDR2 YFSETQ come from the germline V gene. V was pared by 7 bases and J by 2 bases, with 11 bases between. This CDR3 is built from 13 residues. DNA for the CDR3: TGCGCCAGCCGGCGGGACCTCACAGATACGCAGTATTTT. Its protein is CASRRDLTDTQYF.

The chain has TRBV6-6 and TRBJ2-7, with TRBD1 matching 7 bases. V was pared by 7 bases and J by 3 bases, with 3 bases of the junction left unmatched. This CDR3 has 12 residues. Germline values: CDR1 MNHNY, CDR2 SVGAGI (reference sequence). The CDR3 here is CASTGTVYEQYF. CDR3 sequence (DNA): TGTGCCAGCACCGGGACAGTCTACGAGCAGTACTTC.

The chain carries TRBV14 and TRBJ1-2, with D uncertain. The CDR3 loop spans 12 amino acids. Germline V gene data show CDR1 as SGHDN and CDR2 as FVKESK. V lost 8 bases and J lost 4, with 11 bases in between. CDR3 sequence: CASQPLSYGYTF. The CDR3 DNA reads TGTGCCAGCCAACCTCTGAGCTATGGCTACACCTTC. The whole variable domain, remainder taken from reference TRBV14 and TRBJ1-2, is EAGVTQFPSHSVIEKGQTVTLRCDPISGHDNLYWYRRVMGKEIKFLLHFVKESKQDESGMPNNRFLAERTGGTYSTLKVQPAELEDSGVYFCASQPLSYGYTFGSGTRLTVV.

The V gene is TRBV7-8, the J gene TRBJ2-1; D is unresolved. Germline V gives CDR1 SGHVS, CDR2 FQNEAQ. V was shortened by 3 bases and J by 2 bases, with 8 bases between the two germline ends. The CDR3 is made up of 14 amino acids. The CDR3 region is CASSLEGTYNEQFF. The CDR3 DNA is TGTGCCAGCAGCTTGGAAGGGACCTACAATGAGCAGTTCTTC.

The V gene is TRBV4-1, the J gene TRBJ1-2; D is unclear. Germline CDR1 reads MGHRA; CDR2 reads YSYEKL. CDR3 length equals 16 residues. Trimming removed 3 bases at V and 6 bases at J, with 20 bases between. In DNA form, the CDR3 reads TGCGCCAGCAGCCACCTGTGGAGGAGGTCACGGGATGGCTACACCTTC. Protein: CASSHLWRRSRDGYTF.

This chain links TRBV19 with TRBJ2-1, with TRBD2 as a possible D gene (5 bases). The CDR3 loop spans 16 amino acids. The V end lost 6 bases, the J end lost 1 base, and 16 bases lay between the germline ends. Germline values: CDR1 LNHDA, CDR2 SQIVND (reference sequence). CDR3 in amino acids: CASSRLEAHSYNEQFF. For the CDR3, the DNA is TGTGCCAGTAGCAGATTGGAGGCGCATTCCTACAATGAGCAGTTCTTC. Variable domain in full (rest from reference TRBV19 and TRBJ2-1): DGGITQSPKYLFRKEGQNVTLSCEQNLNHDAMYWYRQDPGQGLRLIYYSQIVNDFQKGDIAEGYSVSREKKESFPLTVTSAQKNPTAFYLCASSRLEAHSYNEQFFGPGTRLTVL.

This clone occurred a few times. The rearrangement uses TRBV5-6 and TRBJ2-7, with D maybe TRBD2 (5 bases). The CDR3 loop spans 16 amino acids. The germline V gene has CDR1 SGHDT and CDR2 YYEEEE. Deletions cut 3 bases from V and 3 bases from J, with 19 bases between. CDR3 bases: TGTGCCAGCAGCTCTCCCAGCGCAGGACTTGTCTACGAGCAGTACTTC. Translated: CASSSPSAGLVYEQYF.

The table lists this clone with a few counts. The chain combines TRBV9 with TRBJ1-4; D may be TRBD1 (6 bases). The CDR3 covers 12 residues. Looked up from germline, CDR1 is SGDLS and CDR2 is YYNGEE. The V gene lost 3 bases and the J gene lost 11 bases, with 11 bases spanning the gap. CDR3 residues: CASSGQEGKLFF. The CDR3 DNA reads TGTGCCAGCAGCGGACAGGAAGGGAAACTGTTTTTT.

The CDR3 protein is CASRDRENQPQHF. Here the CDR3 DNA reads TGTGCCAGCAGGGACAGGGAGAATCAGCCCCAGCATTTT. This rearrangement joins TRBV18 to TRBJ1-5, with 9 bases aligning to TRBD1. The J segment lost 4 bases and the V segment lost 8 bases, leaving 3 bases of the junction unmatched. The CDR3 spans 13 residues. CDR1 and CDR2 from the germline V gene are KGHSH and LQKENI.